This TCR beta chain is drawn from a study of T cell responses to AZD1222 COVID-19 vaccine. Findings of the study overall: The donor cohort was predominantly white British with a female majority, and clonal diversity may have been underestimated.

Measured with immunoSEQ multiplex PCR; TCRdb has only the in-frame clones, and not every one. The table has under 95,000 clones, nearly 90% seen once. As to this clone: Its antigen remains unidentified.

Trimming removed 0 bases from V and 7 bases from J, with 27 bases in between. The germline V gene has CDR1 SNHLY and CDR2 FYNNEI. The CDR3 consists of 20 residues. The clonotype originates from an adult in good health. V is TRBV2 and J is TRBJ1-4; no clear D. The sequencing here drew on peripheral blood, taken on day 0 of AZD1222 vaccination. The CDR3 sequence is CASSEARVDYGRWSGEKLFF. DNA of the CDR3: TGTGCCAGCAGTGAAGCGCGGGTCGACTATGGGCGTTGGAGTGGTGAAAAACTGTTTTTT.